This T cell receptor beta chain was obtained from a study of spatial heterogeneity in lung cancer. Between the trimmed V and J ends, which lost 3 bases and 8 bases, there was a span of 8 bases. CDR1 and CDR2 (germline): SGHDN, FVKESK. This CDR3 has 12 residues. Time point described: sample taken at primary tumor resection. The input material, whole RNA from tumor, nontumor lung or frozen PBMC, was sequenced unsorted. The cohort: 70 to 85 early-stage, untreated non-small cell lung cancer patients. One entry per CDR3 protein results from TCRdb running MiXCR on the 5' RACE reads. The top ten clones hold about 7.1% of a sample with about 95,000 distinct CDR3 sequences, 7% to 9% of them seen once. General study points: Detection of ubiquitous tumor TCRs in blood was higher at resection than follow-up.

On this clonotype itself: Its antigen is unknown.

The TCR comes from a male donor with early-stage non-small cell lung cancer. The sequences come from PBMCs, collected at surgery. This sequence joins TRBV14 and TRBJ2-4; a weak D match, TRBD1 (5 bases). Here the CDR3 DNA reads TGTGCCAGCAGCCACGGCAGGGACATTCAGTACTTC. The encoded protein is CASSHGRDIQYF.